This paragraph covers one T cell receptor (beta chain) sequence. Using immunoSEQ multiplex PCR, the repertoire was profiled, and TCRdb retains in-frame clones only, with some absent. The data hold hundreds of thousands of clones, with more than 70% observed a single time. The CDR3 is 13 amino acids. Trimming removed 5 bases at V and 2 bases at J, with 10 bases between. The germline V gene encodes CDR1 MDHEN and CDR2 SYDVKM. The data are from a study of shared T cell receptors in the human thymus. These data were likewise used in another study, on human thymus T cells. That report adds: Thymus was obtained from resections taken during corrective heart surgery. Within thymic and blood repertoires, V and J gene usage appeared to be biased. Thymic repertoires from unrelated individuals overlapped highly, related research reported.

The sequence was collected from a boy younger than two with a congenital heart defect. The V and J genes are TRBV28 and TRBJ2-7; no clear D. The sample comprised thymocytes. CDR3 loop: CASSKTQTYEQYF. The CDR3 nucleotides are TGTGCCAGCAGTAAGACTCAGACCTACGAGCAGTACTTC.